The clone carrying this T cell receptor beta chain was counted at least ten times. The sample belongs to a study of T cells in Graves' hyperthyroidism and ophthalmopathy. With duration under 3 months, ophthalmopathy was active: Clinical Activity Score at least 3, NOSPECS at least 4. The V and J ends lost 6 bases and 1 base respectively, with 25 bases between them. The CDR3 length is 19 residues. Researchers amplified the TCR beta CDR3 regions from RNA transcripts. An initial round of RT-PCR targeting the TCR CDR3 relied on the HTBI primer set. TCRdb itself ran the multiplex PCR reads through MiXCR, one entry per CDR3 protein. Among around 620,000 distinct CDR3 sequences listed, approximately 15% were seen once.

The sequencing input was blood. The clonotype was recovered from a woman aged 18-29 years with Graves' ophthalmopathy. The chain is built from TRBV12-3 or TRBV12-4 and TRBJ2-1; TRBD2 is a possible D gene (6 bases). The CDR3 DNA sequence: TGTGCCAGCAGCCGCACGGACCACCGTACTAGCCTATCCTACAATGAGCAGTTCTTC. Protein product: CASSRTDHRTSLSYNEQFF.